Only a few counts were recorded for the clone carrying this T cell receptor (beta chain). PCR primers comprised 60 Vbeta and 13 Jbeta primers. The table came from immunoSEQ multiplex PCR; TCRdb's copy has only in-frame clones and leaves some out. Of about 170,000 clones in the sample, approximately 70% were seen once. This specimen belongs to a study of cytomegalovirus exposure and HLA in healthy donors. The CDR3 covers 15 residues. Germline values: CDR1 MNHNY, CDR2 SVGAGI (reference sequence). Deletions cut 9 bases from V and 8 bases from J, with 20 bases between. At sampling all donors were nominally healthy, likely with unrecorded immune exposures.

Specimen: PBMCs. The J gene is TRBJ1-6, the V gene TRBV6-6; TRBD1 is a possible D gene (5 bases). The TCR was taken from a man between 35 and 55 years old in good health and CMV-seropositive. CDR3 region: CASTPGASGDSPLHF. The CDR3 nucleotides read TGTGCCAGTACACCTGGGGCGTCGGGGGATTCACCCCTCCACTTT.